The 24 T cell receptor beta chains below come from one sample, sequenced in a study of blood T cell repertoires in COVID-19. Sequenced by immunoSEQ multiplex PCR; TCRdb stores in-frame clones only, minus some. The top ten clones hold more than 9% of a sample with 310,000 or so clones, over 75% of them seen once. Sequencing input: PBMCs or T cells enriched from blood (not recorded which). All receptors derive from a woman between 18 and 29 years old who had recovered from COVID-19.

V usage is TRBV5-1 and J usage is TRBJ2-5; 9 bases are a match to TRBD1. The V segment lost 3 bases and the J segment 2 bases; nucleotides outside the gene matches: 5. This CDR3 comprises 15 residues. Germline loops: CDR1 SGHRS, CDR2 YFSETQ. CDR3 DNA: TGCGCCAGCAGCTCACAGGGGGCGGGACAAGAGACCCAGTACTTC. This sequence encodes CASSSQGAGQETQYF.

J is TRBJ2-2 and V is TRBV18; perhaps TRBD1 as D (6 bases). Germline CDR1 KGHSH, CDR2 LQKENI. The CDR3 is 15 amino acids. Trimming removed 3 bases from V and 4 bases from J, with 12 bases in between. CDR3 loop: CASSPEQDSTGELFF. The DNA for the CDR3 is TGTGCCAGCTCACCTGAACAGGACAGCACCGGGGAGCTGTTTTTT.

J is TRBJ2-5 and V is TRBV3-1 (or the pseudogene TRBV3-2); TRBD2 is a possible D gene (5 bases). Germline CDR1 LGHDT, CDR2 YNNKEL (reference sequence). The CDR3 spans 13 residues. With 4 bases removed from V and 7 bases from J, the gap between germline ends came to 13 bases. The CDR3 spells CASSRLRAGTQYF. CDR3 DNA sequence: TGTGCCAGCAGCCGGTTAAGGGCGGGGACCCAGTACTTC.

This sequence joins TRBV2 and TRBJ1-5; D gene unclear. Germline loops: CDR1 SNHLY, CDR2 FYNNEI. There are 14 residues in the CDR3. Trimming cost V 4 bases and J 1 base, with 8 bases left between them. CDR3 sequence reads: CASSAGNSNQPQHF. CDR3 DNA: TGTGCCAGCAGTGCCGGGAACAGCAATCAGCCCCAGCATTTT.

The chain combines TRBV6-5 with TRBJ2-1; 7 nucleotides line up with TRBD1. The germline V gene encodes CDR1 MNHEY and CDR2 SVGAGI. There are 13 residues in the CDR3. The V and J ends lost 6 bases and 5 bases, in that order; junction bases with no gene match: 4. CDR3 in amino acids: CASRDRVDNEQFF. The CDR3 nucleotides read TGTGCCAGCAGAGACAGGGTAGACAATGAGCAGTTCTTC.

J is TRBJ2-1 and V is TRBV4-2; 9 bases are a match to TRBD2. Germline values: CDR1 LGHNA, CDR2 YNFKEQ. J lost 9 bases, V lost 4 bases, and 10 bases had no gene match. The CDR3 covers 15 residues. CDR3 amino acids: CASSRRAGGGGEQFF. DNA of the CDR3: TGTGCCAGCAGCCGCAGGGCGGGAGGGGGAGGTGAGCAGTTCTTC.

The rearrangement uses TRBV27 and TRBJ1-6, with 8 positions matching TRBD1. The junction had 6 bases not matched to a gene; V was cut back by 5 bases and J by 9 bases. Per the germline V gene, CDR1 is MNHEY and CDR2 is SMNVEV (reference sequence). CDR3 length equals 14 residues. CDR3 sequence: CASSADRAFSPLHF. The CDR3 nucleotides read TGTGCCAGCAGTGCGGACAGGGCGTTTTCACCCCTCCACTTT.

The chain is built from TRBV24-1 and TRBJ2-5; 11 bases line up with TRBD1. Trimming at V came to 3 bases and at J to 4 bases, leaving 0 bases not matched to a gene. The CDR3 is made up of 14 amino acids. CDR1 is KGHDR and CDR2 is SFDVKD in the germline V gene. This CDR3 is CATSDGTGGETQYF. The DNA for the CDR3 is TGTGCCACCAGTGATGGGACAGGGGGAGAGACCCAGTACTTC.

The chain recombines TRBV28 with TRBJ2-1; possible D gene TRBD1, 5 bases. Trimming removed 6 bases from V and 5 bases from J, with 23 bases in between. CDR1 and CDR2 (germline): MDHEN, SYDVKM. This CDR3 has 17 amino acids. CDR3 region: CASRRIGADQLNNEQFF. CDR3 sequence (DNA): TGTGCCAGCAGACGGATTGGGGCAGACCAACTTAACAATGAGCAGTTCTTC.

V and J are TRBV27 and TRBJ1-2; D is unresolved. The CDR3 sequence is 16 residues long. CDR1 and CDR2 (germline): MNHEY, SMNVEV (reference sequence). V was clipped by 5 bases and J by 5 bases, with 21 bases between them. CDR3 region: CASSLLLHGDLYGYTF. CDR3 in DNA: TGTGCCAGCAGTCTTCTATTACACGGAGACTTATATGGCTACACCTTC.

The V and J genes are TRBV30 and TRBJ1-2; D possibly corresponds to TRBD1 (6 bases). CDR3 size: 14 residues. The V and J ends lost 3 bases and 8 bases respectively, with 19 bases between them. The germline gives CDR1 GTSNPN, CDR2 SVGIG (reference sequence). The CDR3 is CAWRESWGPEGYTF. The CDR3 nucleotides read TGTGCCTGGAGAGAATCATGGGGGCCGGAAGGCTACACCTTC.

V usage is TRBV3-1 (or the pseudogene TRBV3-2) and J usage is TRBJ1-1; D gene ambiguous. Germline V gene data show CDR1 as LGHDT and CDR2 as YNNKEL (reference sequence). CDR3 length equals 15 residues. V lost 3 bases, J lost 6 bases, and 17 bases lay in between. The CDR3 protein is CASSHLLESGAEAFF. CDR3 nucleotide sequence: TGTGCCAGCAGCCACTTATTAGAGTCCGGGGCTGAAGCTTTCTTT.

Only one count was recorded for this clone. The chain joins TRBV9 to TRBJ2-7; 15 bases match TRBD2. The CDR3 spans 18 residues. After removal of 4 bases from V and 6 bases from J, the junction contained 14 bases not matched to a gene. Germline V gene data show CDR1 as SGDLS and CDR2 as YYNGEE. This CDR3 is CASSKGLAGGPLEGEQYF. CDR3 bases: TGTGCCAGCAGCAAAGGACTAGCGGGAGGGCCGTTGGAAGGCGAGCAGTACTTC.

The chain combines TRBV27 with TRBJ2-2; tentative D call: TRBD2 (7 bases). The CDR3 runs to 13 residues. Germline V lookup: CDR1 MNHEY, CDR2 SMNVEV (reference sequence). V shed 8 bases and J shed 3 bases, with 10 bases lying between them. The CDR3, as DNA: TGTGCCAGCTCGGGGGGCTACACCGGGGAGCTGTTTTTT. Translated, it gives CASSGGYTGELFF.

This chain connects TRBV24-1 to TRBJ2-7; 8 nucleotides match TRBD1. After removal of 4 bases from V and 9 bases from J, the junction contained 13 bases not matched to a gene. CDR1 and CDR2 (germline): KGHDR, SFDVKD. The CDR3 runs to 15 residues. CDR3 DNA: TGTGCCACCAGTGACACGACAGGGGCGCTCGGCGGGCAGTACTTC. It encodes CATSDTTGALGGQYF.

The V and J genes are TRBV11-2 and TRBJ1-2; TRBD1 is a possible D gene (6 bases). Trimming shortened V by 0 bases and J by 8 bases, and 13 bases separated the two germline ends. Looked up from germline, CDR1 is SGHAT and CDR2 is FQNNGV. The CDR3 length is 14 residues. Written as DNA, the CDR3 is TGTGCCAGCAGCTTAGATCAGGGGCAGCGCGGCTACACCTTC. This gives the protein CASSLDQGQRGYTF.

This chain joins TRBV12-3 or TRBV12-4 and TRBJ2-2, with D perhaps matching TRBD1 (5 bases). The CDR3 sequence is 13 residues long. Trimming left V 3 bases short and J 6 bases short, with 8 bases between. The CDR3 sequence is CASSLAGPGELFF. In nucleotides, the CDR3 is TGTGCCAGCAGTTTGGCAGGGCCCGGGGAGCTGTTTTTT.

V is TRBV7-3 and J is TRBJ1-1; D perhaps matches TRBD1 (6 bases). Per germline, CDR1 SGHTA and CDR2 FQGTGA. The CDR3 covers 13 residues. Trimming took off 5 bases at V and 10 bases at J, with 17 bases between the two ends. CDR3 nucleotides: TGTGCCAGCAGCCTCGCGGGGGGCATCGGAGCTTTCTTT. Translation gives CASSLAGGIGAFF.

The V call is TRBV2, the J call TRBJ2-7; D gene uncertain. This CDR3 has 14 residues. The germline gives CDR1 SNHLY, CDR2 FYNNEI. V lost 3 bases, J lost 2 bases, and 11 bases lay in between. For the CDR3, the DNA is TGTGCCAGCAGTGAGAGTCAGGCGACCTACGAGCAGTACTTC. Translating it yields CASSESQATYEQYF.

The CDR3 DNA follows: TGTGCCAGCAGCTTAGAGCAGGGGGTTAGCCCATACAATGAGCAGTTCTTC. Its protein is CASSLEQGVSPYNEQFF. The V call is TRBV11-3, the J call TRBJ2-1; 7 bases align to TRBD1. J lost 4 bases, V lost 0 bases, and 9 bases had no gene match. Germline-derived CDR1 and CDR2 are SGHNT and YENEEA. The CDR3 spans 17 residues.

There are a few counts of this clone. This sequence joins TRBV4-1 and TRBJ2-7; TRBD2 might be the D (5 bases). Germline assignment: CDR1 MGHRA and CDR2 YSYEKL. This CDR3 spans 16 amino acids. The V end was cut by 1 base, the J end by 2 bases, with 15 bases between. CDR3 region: CASSQGLLASTYEQYF. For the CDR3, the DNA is TGCGCCAGCAGCCAAGGGTTGCTAGCTTCAACCTACGAGCAGTACTTC.

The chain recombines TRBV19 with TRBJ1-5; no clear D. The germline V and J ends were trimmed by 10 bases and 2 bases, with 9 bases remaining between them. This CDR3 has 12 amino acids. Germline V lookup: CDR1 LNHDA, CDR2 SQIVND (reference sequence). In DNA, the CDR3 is TGTGCCACAGTATACGGCAATCAGCCCCAGCATTTT. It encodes CATVYGNQPQHF.

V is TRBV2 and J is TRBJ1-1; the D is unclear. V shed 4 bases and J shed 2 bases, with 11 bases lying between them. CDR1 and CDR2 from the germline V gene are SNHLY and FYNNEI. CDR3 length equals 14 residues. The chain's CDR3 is CASSVEGGNTEAFF. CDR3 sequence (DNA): TGTGCCAGCAGTGTTGAGGGCGGCAACACTGAAGCTTTCTTT.

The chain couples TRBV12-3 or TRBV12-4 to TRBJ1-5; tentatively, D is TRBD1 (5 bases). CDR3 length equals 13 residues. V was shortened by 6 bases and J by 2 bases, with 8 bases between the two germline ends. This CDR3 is CASSRQRNQPQHF. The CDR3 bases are TGTGCCAGCAGCAGACAGCGCAATCAGCCCCAGCATTTT.